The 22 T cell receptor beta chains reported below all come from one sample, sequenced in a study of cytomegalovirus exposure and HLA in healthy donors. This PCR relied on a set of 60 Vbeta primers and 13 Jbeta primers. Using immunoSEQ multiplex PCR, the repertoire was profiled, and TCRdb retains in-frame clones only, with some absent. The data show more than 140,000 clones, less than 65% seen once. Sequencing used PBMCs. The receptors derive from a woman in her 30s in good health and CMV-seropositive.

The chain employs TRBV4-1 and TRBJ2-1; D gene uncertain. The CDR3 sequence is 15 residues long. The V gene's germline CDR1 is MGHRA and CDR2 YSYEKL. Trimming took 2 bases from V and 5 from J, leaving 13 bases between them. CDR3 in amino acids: CASSQPLSVDNEQFF. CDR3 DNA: TGCGCCAGCAGCCAACCCCTGTCCGTTGACAATGAGCAGTTCTTC.

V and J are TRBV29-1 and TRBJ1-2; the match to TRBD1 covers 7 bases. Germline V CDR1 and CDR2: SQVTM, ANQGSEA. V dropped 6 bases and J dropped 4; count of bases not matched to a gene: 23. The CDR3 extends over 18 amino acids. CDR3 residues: CSVLDPGQKGFQRYGYTF. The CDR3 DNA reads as TGCAGCGTCCTCGACCCGGGACAGAAAGGGTTCCAACGCTATGGCTACACCTTC.

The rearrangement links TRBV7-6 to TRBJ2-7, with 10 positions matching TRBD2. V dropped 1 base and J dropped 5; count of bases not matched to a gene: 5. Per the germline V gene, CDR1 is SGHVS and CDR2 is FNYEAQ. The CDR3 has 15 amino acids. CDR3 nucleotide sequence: TGTGCCAGCAGCTTAGGAGCGGGAGGGCGGAACGAGCAGTACTTC. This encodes CASSLGAGGRNEQYF.

CDR3 residues: CASSYLAGGLGEAFF. CDR3 nucleotides: TGTGCCAGCAGTTACCTTGCAGGGGGCTTAGGTGAAGCTTTCTTT. V and J are TRBV6-6 and TRBJ1-1; 8 bases agree with TRBD1. CDR1 and CDR2 (germline): MNHNY, SVGAGI (reference sequence). V was clipped by 2 bases and J by 7 bases; unmatched bases: 9. This CDR3 is built from 15 residues.

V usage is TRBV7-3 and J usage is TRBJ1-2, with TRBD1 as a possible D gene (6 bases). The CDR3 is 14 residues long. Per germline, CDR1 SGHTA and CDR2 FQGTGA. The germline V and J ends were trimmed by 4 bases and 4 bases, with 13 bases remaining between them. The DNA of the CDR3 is TGTGCCAGCAGCTCCCAGGGGTCGGTCTATGGCTACACCTTC. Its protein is CASSSQGSVYGYTF.

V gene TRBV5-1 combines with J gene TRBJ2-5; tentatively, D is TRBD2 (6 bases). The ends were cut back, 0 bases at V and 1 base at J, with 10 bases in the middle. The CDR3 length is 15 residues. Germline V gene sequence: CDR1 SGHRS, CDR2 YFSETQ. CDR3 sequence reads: CASSLDGGTQETQYF. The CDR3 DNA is TGCGCCAGCAGCTTGGATGGGGGGACCCAAGAGACCCAGTACTTC.

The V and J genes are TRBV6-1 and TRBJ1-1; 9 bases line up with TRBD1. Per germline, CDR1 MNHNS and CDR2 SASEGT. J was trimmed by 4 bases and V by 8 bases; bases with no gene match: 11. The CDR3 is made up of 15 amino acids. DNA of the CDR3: TGTGCCAGCGCGAGTCCCGGGACAGGGTTCACTGAAGCTTTCTTT. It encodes CASASPGTGFTEAFF.

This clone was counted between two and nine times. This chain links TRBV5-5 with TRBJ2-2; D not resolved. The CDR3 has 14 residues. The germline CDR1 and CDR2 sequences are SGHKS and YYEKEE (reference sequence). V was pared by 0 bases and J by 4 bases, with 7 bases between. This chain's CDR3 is CASSLGPSTGELFF. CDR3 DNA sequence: TGTGCCAGCAGCTTGGGGCCCTCCACCGGGGAGCTGTTTTTT.

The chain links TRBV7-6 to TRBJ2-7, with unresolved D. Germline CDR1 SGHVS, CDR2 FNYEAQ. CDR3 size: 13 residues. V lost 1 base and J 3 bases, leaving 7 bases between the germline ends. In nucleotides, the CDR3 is TGTGCCAGCAGCTTAGGAGCGCGCTACGAGCAGTACTTC. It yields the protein CASSLGARYEQYF.

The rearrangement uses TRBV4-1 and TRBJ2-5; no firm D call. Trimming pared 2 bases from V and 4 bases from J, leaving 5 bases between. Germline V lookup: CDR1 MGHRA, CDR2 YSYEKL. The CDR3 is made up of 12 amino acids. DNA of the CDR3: TGCGCCAGCAGCCAAACTCTAGAGACCCAGTACTTC. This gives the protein CASSQTLETQYF.

The CDR3 DNA is TGTGCCAGCAGCCAAGCATCCGGGGACATTCAAGAGACCCAGTACTTC. It yields the protein CASSQASGDIQETQYF. The gene calls are TRBV4-2 and TRBJ2-5; the D gene is possibly TRBD1 (6 bases). Trimming pared 1 base from V and 2 bases from J, leaving 14 bases between. The germline CDR1 and CDR2 sequences are LGHNA and YNFKEQ. The CDR3 totals 16 residues.

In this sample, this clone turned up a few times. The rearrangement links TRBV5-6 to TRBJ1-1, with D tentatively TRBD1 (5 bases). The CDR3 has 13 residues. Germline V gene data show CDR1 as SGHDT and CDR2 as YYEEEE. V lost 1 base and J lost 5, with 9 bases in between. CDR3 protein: CASSLWRGTEAFF. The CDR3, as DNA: TGTGCCAGCAGCTTGTGGAGGGGAACTGAAGCTTTCTTT.

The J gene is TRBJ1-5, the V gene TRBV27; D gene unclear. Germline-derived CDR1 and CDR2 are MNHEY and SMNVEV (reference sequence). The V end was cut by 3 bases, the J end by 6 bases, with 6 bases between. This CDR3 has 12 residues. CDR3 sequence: CASSFSGQPQHF. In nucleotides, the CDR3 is TGTGCCAGCAGTTTCTCGGGTCAGCCCCAGCATTTT.

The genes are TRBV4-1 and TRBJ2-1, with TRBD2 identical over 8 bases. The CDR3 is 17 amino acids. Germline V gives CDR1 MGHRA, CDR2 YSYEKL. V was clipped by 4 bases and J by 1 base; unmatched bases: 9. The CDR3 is CASSRVSGDTSYNEQFF. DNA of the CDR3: TGCGCCAGCAGCCGAGTTAGCGGGGACACGTCCTACAATGAGCAGTTCTTC.

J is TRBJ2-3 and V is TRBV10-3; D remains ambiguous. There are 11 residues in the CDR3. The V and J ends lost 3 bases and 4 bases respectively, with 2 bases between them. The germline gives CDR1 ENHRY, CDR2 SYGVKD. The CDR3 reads CAISDSDTQYF. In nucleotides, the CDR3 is TGTGCCATCAGTGACTCAGATACGCAGTATTTT.

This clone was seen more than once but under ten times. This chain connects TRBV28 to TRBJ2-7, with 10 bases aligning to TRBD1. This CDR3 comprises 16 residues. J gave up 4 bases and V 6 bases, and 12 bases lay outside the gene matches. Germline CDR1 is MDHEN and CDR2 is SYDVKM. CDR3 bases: TGTGCCAGCAGCACTATAGGACAGGGGGACGAGTACGAGCAGTACTTC. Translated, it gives CASSTIGQGDEYEQYF.

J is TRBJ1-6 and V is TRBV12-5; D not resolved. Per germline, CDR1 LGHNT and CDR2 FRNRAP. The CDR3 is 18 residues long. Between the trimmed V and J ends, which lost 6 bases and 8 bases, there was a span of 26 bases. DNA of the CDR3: TGTGCTAGTGGGCTACGGTTGGGCAGCCAAAGGAGGGATTCACCCCTCCACTTT. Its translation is CASGLRLGSQRRDSPLHF.

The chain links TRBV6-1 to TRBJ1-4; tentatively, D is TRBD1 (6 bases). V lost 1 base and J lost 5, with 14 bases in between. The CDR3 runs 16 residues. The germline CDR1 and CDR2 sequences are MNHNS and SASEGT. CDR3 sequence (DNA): TGTGCCAGCAGTGAAGTCCGGGGGGCAGGGAATGAAAAACTGTTTTTT. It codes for CASSEVRGAGNEKLFF.

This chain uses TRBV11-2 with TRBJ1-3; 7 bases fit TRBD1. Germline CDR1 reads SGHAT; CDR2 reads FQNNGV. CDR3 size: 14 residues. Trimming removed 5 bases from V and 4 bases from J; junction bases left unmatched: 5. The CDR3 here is CASSPQGLGNTIYF. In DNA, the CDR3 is TGTGCCAGCAGCCCACAGGGGCTAGGAAACACCATATATTTT.

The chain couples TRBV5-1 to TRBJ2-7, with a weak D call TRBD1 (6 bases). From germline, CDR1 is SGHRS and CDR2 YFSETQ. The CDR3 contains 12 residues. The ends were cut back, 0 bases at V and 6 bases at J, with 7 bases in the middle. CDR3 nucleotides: TGCGCCAGCAGCTTGGGGGGGCGCGAGCAGTACTTC. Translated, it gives CASSLGGREQYF.

The CDR3, as DNA: TGTGCCTGGCAGCGGGTTGCAACTAATGAAAAACTGTTTTTT. Translation gives CAWQRVATNEKLFF. The rearrangement links TRBV30 to TRBJ1-4; no clear D. Trimming left V 5 bases short and J 0 bases short, with 10 bases between. The CDR3 contains 14 residues. The V gene's germline CDR1 is GTSNPN and CDR2 SVGIG (reference sequence).

CDR3 region: CASTNDRRYGYTF. CDR3 coding DNA: TGTGCCAGCACCAACGACAGGAGGTATGGCTACACCTTC. The chain links TRBV6-9 to TRBJ1-2, with a possible D match to TRBD1 (6 bases). V was pared by 7 bases and J by 5 bases, with 14 bases between. Germline V gene data show CDR1 as MNHGY and CDR2 as SVAAGI. This CDR3 contains 13 residues.